The sequence of this TCR beta chain was determined in a study of T-cell memory formation after mild COVID-19. Study in general: TCR clusters were mostly confined to one donor each.

This clonotype came up many times. The antigen remains undetermined. Using its own MiXCR run on the 5' RACE reads, TCRdb lists one record per CDR3 protein. The table shows 400,000 to 550,000 distinct CDR3 sequences, with around 27% occurring only once. The CDR3 is made up of 14 amino acids. Deletions cut 5 bases from V and 5 bases from J, with 15 bases between. Study results and limitations: Contracting CD4+ clones were located mainly in CM and EM, and CD8+ clones in EMRA. Pre-infection memory already had some responding clones, implying cross-reactive memory joined. Later expanders leaned CD4+, whereas clones that contracted between day 15 and 85 were balanced CD4/CD8.

Sequenced input: PBMCs or a T cell subset sorted from them (not recorded which). This clonotype was obtained from an adult woman who had mild COVID-19 (a few samples of this study predate the infection). Cell type and time point are not known. This rearrangement joins TRBV12-3 or TRBV12-4 to TRBJ2-5, with TRBD1 as a possible D gene (7 bases). The CDR3 DNA is TGTGCCAGCAGTAGCTCGACAGGGAGGGAGACCCAGTACTTC. As protein: CASSSSTGRETQYF.